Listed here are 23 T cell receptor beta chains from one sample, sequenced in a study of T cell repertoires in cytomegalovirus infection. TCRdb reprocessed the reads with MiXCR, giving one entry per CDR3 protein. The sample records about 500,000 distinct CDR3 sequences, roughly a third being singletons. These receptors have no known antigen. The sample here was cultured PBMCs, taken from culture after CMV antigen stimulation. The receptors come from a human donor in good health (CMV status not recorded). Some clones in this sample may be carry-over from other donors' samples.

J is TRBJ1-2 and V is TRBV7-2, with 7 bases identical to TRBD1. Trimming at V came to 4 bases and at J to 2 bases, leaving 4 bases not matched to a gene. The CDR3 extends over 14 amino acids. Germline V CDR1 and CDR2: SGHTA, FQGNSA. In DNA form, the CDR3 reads TGTGCCAGCAGCTCCCAGGGGGTCAACTATGGCTACACCTTC. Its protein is CASSSQGVNYGYTF.

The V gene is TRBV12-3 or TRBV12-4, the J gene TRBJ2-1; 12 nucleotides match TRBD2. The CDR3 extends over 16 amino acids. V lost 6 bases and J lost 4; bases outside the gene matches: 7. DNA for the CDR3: TGTGCCAGCAGCCTTACAACTAGCGGGGGGTACAATGAGCAGTTCTTC. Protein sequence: CASSLTTSGGYNEQFF.

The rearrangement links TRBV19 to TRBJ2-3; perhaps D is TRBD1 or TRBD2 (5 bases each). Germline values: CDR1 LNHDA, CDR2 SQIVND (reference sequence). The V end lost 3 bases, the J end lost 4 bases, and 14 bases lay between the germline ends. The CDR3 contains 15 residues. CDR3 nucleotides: TGTGCCAGTAGTATGTCAGGGAGAGGCGCAGATACGCAGTATTTT. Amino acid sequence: CASSMSGRGADTQYF. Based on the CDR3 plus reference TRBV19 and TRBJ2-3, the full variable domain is DGGITQSPKYLFRKEGQNVTLSCEQNLNHDAMYWYRQDPGQGLRLIYYSQIVNDFQKGDIAEGYSVSREKKESFPLTVTSAQKNPTAFYLCASSMSGRGADTQYFGPGTRLTVL.

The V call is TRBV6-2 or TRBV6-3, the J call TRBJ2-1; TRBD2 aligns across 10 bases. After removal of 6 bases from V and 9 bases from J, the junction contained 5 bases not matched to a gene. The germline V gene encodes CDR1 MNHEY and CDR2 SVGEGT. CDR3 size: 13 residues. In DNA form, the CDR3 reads TGTGCCAGCAGAAACCTAGCGGGAGCTGAGCAGTTCTTC. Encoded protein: CASRNLAGAEQFF.

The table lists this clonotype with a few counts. Here the CDR3 reads CATSPRTTNTEAFF. In DNA form, the CDR3 reads TGTGCCACCAGCCCCCGGACCACGAACACTGAAGCTTTCTTT. The chain carries TRBV15 and TRBJ1-1; D is unclear. This CDR3 is 14 amino acids long. V dropped 5 bases and J dropped 1 base, with 11 bases sitting between them. Germline V gives CDR1 LNHNV, CDR2 YYDKDF (reference sequence). The entire variable domain, with the rest obtained from reference TRBV15 and TRBJ1-1, is as follows: DAMVIQNPRYQVTQFGKPVTLSCSQTLNHNVMYWYQQKSSQAPKLLFHYYDKDFNNEADTPDNFQSRRPNTSFCFLDIRSPGLGDTAMYLCATSPRTTNTEAFFGQGTRLTVV.

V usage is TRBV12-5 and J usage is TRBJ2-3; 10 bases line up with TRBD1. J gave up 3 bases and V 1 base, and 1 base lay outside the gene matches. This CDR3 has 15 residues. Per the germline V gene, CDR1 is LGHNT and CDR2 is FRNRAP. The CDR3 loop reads CASGLGQGATDTQYF. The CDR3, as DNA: TGTGCTAGTGGTTTGGGACAGGGGGCGACAGATACGCAGTATTTT.

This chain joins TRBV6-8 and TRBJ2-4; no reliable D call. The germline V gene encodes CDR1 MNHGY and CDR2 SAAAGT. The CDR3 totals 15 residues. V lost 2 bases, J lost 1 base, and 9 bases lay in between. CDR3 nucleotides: TGTGCCAGCAGTTACGGCGTCATGGCCAAAAACATTCAGTACTTC. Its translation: CASSYGVMAKNIQYF.

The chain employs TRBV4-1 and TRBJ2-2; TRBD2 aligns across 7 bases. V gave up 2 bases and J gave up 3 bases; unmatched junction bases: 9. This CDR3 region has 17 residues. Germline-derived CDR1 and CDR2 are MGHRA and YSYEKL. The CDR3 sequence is CASSQTNRDYHTGELFF. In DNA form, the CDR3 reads TGCGCCAGCAGCCAAACAAACCGGGACTATCACACCGGGGAGCTGTTTTTT.

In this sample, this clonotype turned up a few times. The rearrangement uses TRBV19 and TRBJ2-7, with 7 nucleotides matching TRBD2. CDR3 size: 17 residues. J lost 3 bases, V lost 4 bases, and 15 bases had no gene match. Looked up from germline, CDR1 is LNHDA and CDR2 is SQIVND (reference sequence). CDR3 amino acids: CASSRRQSSGIYYEQYF. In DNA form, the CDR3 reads TGTGCCAGTAGTAGGCGTCAATCTAGCGGAATATACTACGAGCAGTACTTC.

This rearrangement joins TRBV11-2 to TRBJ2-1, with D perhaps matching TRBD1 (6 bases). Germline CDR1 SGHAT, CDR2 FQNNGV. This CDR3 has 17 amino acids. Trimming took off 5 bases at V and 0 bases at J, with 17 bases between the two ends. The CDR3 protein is CASSPRVGQSSYNEQFF. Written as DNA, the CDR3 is TGTGCCAGCAGCCCGAGGGTAGGACAGAGCTCCTACAATGAGCAGTTCTTC.

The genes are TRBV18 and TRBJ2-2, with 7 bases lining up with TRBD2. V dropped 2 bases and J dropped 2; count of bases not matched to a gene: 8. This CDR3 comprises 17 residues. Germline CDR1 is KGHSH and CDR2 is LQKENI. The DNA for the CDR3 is TGTGCCAGCTCACCATTTTCAAGCGGGGATAACACCGGGGAGCTGTTTTTT. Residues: CASSPFSSGDNTGELFF.

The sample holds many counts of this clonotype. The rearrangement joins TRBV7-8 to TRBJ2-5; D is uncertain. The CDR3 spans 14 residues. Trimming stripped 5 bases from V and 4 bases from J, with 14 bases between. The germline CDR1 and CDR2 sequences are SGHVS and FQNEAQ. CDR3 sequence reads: CASSASGSTETQYF. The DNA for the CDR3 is TGTGCCAGCAGCGCATCCGGGTCCACAGAGACCCAGTACTTC.

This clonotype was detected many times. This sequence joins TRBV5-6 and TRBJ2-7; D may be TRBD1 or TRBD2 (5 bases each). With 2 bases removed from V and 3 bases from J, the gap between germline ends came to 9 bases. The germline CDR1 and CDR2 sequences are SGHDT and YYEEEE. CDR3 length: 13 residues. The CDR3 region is CASSFGTGYEQYF. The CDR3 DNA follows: TGTGCCAGCAGCTTCGGGACGGGCTACGAGCAGTACTTC. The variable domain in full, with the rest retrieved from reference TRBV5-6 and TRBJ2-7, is DAGVTQSPTHLIKTRGQQVTLRCSPKSGHDTVSWYQQALGQGPQFIFQYYEEEERQRGNFPDRFSGHQFPNYSSELNVNALLLGDSALYLCASSFGTGYEQYFGPGTRLTVT.

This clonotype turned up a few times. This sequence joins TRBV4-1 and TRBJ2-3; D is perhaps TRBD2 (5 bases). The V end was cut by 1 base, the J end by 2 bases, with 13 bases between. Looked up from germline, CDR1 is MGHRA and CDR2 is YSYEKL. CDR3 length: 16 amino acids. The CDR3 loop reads CASSQALASTTDTQYF. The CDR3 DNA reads TGCGCCAGCAGCCAAGCCTTAGCGAGCACCACAGATACGCAGTATTTT.

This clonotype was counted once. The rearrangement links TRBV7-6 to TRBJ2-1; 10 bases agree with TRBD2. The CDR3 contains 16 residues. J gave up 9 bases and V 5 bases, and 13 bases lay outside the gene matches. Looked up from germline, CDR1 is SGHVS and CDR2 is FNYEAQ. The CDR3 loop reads CASSKLGAGGTVEQFF. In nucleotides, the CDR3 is TGTGCCAGCAGCAAATTGGGAGCGGGAGGGACGGTTGAGCAGTTCTTC.

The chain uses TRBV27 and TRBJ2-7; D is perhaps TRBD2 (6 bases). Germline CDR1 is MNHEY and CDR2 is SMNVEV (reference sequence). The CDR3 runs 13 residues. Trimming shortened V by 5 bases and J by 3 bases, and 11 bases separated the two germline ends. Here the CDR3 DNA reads TGTGCCAGCAGTCGGGGGATCAACTACGAGCAGTACGTC. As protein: CASSRGINYEQYV.

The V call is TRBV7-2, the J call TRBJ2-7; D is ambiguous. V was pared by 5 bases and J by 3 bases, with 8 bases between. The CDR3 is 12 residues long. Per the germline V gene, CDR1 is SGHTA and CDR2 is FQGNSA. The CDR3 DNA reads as TGTGCCAGCAGCCACGCGGTCTACGAGCAGTACTTC. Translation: CASSHAVYEQYF.

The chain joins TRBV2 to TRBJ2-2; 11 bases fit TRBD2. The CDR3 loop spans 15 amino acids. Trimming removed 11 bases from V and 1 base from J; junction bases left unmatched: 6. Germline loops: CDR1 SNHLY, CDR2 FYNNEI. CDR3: CAARLAGLNTGELFF. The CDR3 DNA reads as TGTGCCGCAAGACTAGCGGGGCTGAACACCGGGGAGCTGTTTTTT.

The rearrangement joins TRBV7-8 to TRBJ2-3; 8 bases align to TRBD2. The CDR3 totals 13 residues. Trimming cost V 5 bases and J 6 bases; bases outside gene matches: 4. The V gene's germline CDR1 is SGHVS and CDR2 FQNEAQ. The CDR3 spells CASSASGSDTQYF. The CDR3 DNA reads TGTGCCAGCAGCGCAAGCGGGAGTGATACGCAGTATTTT.

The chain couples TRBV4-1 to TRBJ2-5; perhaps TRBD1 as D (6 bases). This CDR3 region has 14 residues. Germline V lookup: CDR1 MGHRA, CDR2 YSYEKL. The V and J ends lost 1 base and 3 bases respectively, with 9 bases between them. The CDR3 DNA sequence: TGCGCCAGCAGCCAAGGGCAGGGGAAAGAGACCCAGTACTTC. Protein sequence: CASSQGQGKETQYF.

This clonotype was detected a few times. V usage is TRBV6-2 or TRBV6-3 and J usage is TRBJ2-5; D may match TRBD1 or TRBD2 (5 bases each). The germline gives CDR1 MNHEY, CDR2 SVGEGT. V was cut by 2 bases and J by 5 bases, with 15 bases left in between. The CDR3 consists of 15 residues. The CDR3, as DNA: TGTGCCAGCAGTTACATCGGGGCCCCTGTGGAGACCCAGTACTTC. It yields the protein CASSYIGAPVETQYF.

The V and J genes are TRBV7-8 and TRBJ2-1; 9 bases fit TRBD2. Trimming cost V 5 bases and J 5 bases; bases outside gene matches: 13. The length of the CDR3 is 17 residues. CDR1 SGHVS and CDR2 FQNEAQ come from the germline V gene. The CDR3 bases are TGTGCCAGCAGCCCCCCTCGCAGGACTAGCGCGAACAATGAGCAGTTCTTC. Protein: CASSPPRRTSANNEQFF.

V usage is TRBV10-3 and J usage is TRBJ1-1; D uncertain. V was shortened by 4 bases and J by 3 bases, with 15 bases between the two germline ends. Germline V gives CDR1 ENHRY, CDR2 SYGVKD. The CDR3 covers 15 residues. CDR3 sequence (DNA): TGTGCCATCAGTGTACGGTTACGAGGTTACACTGAAGCTTTCTTT. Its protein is CAISVRLRGYTEAFF.